One sample yielded the 11 T cell receptor beta chains listed below, sequenced in a study of cytomegalovirus exposure and HLA in healthy donors (dated by TCRdb to about 2017). Library generation was performed with the immunoSEQ multiplex PCR assay. TCRdb retrieved this table from immuneACCESS and kept in-frame rearrangements only. Not all clones are present; in checked studies, unresolved V genes account for under half, and no reason is known for the remainder. For this sample the table gives around 100,000 clones, of which approximately 81% were detected only once. Roughly 20% of the sample goes to the ten largest clones. The material sequenced was PBMCs. These receptors all come from a man aged 18-30 years in good health and CMV-seropositive.

This chain uses TRBV6-1 with TRBJ2-6, with 7 bases fitting TRBD1. The germline gives CDR1 MNHNS, CDR2 SASEGT. V was pared by 3 bases and J by 0 bases, with 2 bases of the junction left unmatched. The CDR3 runs 16 residues. CDR3 loop: CASSEDRYSGANVLTF. The CDR3 region has the DNA TGTGCCAGCAGTGAGGACAGGTACTCTGGGGCCAACGTCCTGACTTTC.

The sample holds one count of this clone. Here the CDR3 reads CASSLDSGVGTDTQYF. The CDR3 DNA reads TGTGCCAGCAGCTTGGACTCAGGGGTTGGCACAGATACGCAGTATTTT. This chain joins TRBV5-4 and TRBJ2-3, with TRBD1 as a possible D gene (6 bases). Germline loops: CDR1 SGHNT, CDR2 YYREEE (reference sequence). CDR3 length: 16 residues. The V and J ends lost 0 bases and 1 base respectively, with 12 bases between them.

V usage is TRBV27 and J usage is TRBJ1-1; D gene unclear. The CDR3 sequence is 14 residues long. CDR1 and CDR2 from the germline V gene are MNHEY and SMNVEV (reference sequence). Trimming took off 7 bases at V and 4 bases at J, with 16 bases between the two ends. The DNA for the CDR3 is TGTGCCAGCACCCGAGCGGGGTTTACCACTGAAGCTTTCTTT. Residues: CASTRAGFTTEAFF.

V and J are TRBV28 and TRBJ2-3; 7 nucleotides align to TRBD2. Germline CDR1 is MDHEN and CDR2 is SYDVKM. The V and J ends lost 8 bases and 1 base, in that order; junction bases with no gene match: 6. CDR3 length equals 14 residues. DNA of the CDR3: TGTGCCAGCGGTGGGGAGGGCGGCACAGATACGCAGTATTTT. It encodes CASGGEGGTDTQYF.

This chain uses TRBV15 with TRBJ2-3, with D possibly matching TRBD1 (6 bases). Germline loops: CDR1 LNHNV, CDR2 YYDKDF (reference sequence). The CDR3 loop spans 14 amino acids. The ends were cut back, 0 bases at V and 5 bases at J, with 9 bases in the middle. CDR3 amino acids: CATSRDRGGDTQYF. Here the CDR3 DNA reads TGTGCCACCAGCAGAGATAGAGGGGGAGATACGCAGTATTTT.

The chain has TRBV6-6 and TRBJ2-5; D ambiguous. This CDR3 is 13 amino acids long. Germline loops: CDR1 MNHNY, CDR2 SVGAGI (reference sequence). V lost 0 bases and J lost 0, with 2 bases in between. CDR3 sequence (DNA): TGTGCCAGCAGTTACTCCTACCAAGAGACCCAGTACTTC. It encodes CASSYSYQETQYF.

This clone was recorded once. The CDR3 nucleotides read TGTGCCAGCATGCGAGCGCTAGCGGGAGGGGAGCAGTTCTTC. Its translation: CASMRALAGGEQFF. V and J are TRBV28 and TRBJ2-1; 12 nucleotides match TRBD2. In germline, CDR1 is MDHEN, CDR2 SYDVKM. CDR3 length: 14 amino acids. The junction had 8 bases not matched to a gene; V was cut back by 7 bases and J by 10 bases.

This chain joins TRBV18 and TRBJ2-3; 9 bases fit TRBD1. Germline CDR1 reads KGHSH; CDR2 reads LQKENI. The V and J ends lost 0 bases and 3 bases, in that order; junction bases with no gene match: 7. The CDR3 is 17 residues long. CDR3 nucleotide sequence: TGTGCCAGCTCACCACCGGGACAGGGTATTGTAACAGATACGCAGTATTTT. This translates into CASSPPGQGIVTDTQYF.

The gene calls are TRBV27 and TRBJ2-1; 8 bases map to TRBD1. The CDR3 length is 16 residues. Germline values: CDR1 MNHEY, CDR2 SMNVEV (reference sequence). V shed 3 bases, J shed 1 base, and the junction held 5 bases outside the gene matches. CDR3 DNA sequence: TGTGCCAGCAGTTTGCAAGACAGGGGTTCCTACAATGAGCAGTTCTTC. Translation: CASSLQDRGSYNEQFF.

The genes are TRBV6-1 and TRBJ1-2; D ambiguous. Looked up from germline, CDR1 is MNHNS and CDR2 is SASEGT. The CDR3 consists of 13 residues. V was cut by 4 bases and J by 0 bases, with 6 bases left in between. DNA for the CDR3: TGTGCCAGCAGTGGTGTTACTAACTATGGCTACACCTTC. Protein sequence: CASSGVTNYGYTF.

In regard to this clone: Germline is not matched at one junction end, which may reflect a read error. The chain joins TRBV29-1 to TRBJ2-3, with unresolved D. CDR1 SQVTM and CDR2 ANQGSEA come from the germline V gene. The CDR3 has 11 residues. In DNA, the CDR3 is TGCAGCGTTGTACGAACAGCTACGCAGTATTTT. This gives the protein CSVVRTATQYF.